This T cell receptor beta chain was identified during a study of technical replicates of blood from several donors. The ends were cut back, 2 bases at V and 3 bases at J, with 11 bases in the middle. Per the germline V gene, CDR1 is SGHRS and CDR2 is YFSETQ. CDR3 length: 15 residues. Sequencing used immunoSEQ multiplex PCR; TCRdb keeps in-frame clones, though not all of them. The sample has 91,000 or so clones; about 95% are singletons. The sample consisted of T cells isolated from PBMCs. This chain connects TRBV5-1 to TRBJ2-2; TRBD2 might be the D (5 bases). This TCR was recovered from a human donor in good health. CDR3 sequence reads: CASSLGGFDTGELFF. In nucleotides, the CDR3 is TGCGCCAGCAGCTTAGGCGGGTTTGACACCGGGGAGCTGTTTTTT.